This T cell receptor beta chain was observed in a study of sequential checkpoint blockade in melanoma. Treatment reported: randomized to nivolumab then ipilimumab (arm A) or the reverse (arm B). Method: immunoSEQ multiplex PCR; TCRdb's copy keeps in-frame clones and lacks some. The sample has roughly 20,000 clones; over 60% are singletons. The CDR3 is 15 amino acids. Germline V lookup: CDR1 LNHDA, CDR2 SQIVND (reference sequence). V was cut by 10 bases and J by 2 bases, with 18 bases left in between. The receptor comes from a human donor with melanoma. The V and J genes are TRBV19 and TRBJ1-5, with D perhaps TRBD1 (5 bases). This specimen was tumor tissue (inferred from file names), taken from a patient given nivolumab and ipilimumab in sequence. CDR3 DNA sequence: TGTGCCACCATAGGGGCAGGGCGAGGCAATCAGCCCCAGCATTTT. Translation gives CATIGAGRGNQPQHF.